The 29 T cell receptor beta chains reported below all come from one sample, sequenced in a study of T cell responses to AZD1222 COVID-19 vaccine. Sequencing used immunoSEQ multiplex PCR; TCRdb keeps in-frame clones, though not all of them. The table includes about 96,000 clones, nearly 90% detected once. The sample in question was peripheral blood, obtained on day 0 of AZD1222 vaccination. The source is an adult in good health.

V and J are TRBV2 and TRBJ2-1, with TRBD2 matching 7 bases. Trimming removed 3 bases from V and 12 bases from J; junction bases left unmatched: 2. The CDR3 has 11 amino acids. The germline gives CDR1 SNHLY, CDR2 FYNNEI. Written as DNA, the CDR3 is TGTGCCAGCAGTGACGGCGGGGGGCAGTTCTTC. The encoded protein is CASSDGGGQFF.

The chain carries TRBV4-1 and TRBJ1-5, with TRBD1 identical over 7 bases. Per the germline V gene, CDR1 is MGHRA and CDR2 is YSYEKL. This CDR3 spans 16 amino acids. V was pared by 4 bases and J by 3 bases, with 9 bases of the junction left unmatched. For the CDR3, the DNA is TGCGCCAGCAGCCTGAAGCTACAGGGGTTCAATCAGCCCCAGCATTTT. Its translation is CASSLKLQGFNQPQHF.

This rearrangement joins TRBV27 to TRBJ1-5, with unresolved D. V shed 2 bases and J shed 6 bases, with 14 bases lying between them. Germline-derived CDR1 and CDR2 are MNHEY and SMNVEV (reference sequence). The CDR3 spans 15 residues. Here the CDR3 reads CASSLRIGRGQPQHF. The CDR3 DNA reads as TGTGCCAGCAGTTTAAGGATCGGCCGGGGTCAGCCCCAGCATTTT.

This rearrangement joins TRBV18 to TRBJ1-6, with 8 nucleotides matching TRBD1. Germline CDR1 reads KGHSH; CDR2 reads LQKENI. This CDR3 comprises 16 residues. J gave up 7 bases and V 3 bases, and 8 bases lay outside the gene matches. CDR3 sequence: CASSPNPTGANSPLHF. DNA for the CDR3: TGTGCCAGCTCACCTAACCCGACAGGGGCGAATTCACCCCTCCACTTT.

This chain joins TRBV5-4 and TRBJ1-1; 8 bases fit TRBD1. V shed 3 bases, J shed 4 bases, and the junction held 2 bases outside the gene matches. The germline CDR1 and CDR2 sequences are SGHNT and YYREEE (reference sequence). The CDR3 extends over 13 amino acids. This CDR3 reads CASSWTGITEAFF. CDR3 in DNA: TGTGCCAGCAGCTGGACAGGGATCACTGAAGCTTTCTTT.

This sequence joins TRBV30 and TRBJ1-4; 9 bases map to TRBD1. Unmatched junction bases numbered 9, after V lost 5 bases and J lost 8 bases. Germline-derived CDR1 and CDR2 are GTSNPN and SVGIG (reference sequence). The CDR3 spans 14 residues. This chain's CDR3 is CAWRTGAPGEKLFF. Written as DNA, the CDR3 is TGTGCCTGGCGGACAGGGGCGCCGGGAGAAAAACTGTTTTTT. Complete variable domain (other parts from reference TRBV30 and TRBJ1-4): SQTIHQWPATLVQPVGSPLSLECTVEGTSNPNLYWYRQAAGRGLQLLFYSVGIGQISSEVPQNLSASRPQDRQFILSSKKLLLSDSGFYLCAWRTGAPGEKLFFGSGTQLSVL.

This chain connects TRBV12-3 or TRBV12-4 to TRBJ1-4; TRBD1 matches 9 bases. The CDR3 is made up of 13 amino acids. V lost 6 bases, J lost 7 bases, and 3 bases stayed unmatched. CDR3 sequence reads: CASRRGQGEKLFF. The CDR3 bases are TGTGCCAGCAGGAGGGGACAGGGTGAAAAACTGTTTTTT.

The chain has TRBV5-1 and TRBJ2-7, with 8 nucleotides matching TRBD1. V dropped 0 bases and J dropped 6; count of bases not matched to a gene: 8. Germline CDR1 reads SGHRS; CDR2 reads YFSETQ. The CDR3 is 15 residues long. The CDR3 is CASSLGTGPGGEQYF. Here the CDR3 DNA reads TGCGCCAGCAGCTTGGGGACAGGGCCTGGGGGCGAGCAGTACTTC.

This chain joins TRBV11-2 and TRBJ1-2; 7 positions agree with TRBD1. CDR1 and CDR2 from the germline V gene are SGHAT and FQNNGV. The CDR3 is made up of 13 amino acids. The junction had 4 bases not matched to a gene; V was cut back by 5 bases and J by 4 bases. CDR3 bases: TGTGCCAGCAGCCACGGACAGGCCTATGGCTACACCTTC. Translated, it gives CASSHGQAYGYTF.

This chain's CDR3 is CASSYSGPDEQFF. CDR3 bases: TGTGCCAGCAGTTACTCGGGGCCGGATGAGCAGTTCTTC. This sequence joins TRBV6-6 and TRBJ2-1; D is perhaps TRBD1 (5 bases). Germline V gene sequence: CDR1 MNHNY, CDR2 SVGAGI (reference sequence). Between the trimmed V and J ends, which lost 0 bases and 8 bases, there was a span of 8 bases. The length of the CDR3 is 13 residues.

This rearrangement joins TRBV25-1 to TRBJ1-2; tentatively, D is TRBD1 (5 bases). The ends were cut back, 1 base at V and 3 bases at J, with 12 bases in the middle. Germline V gene data show CDR1 as MGHDK and CDR2 as SYGVNS. The CDR3 contains 15 residues. For the CDR3, the DNA is TGTGCCAGCAGTGAATTGAGAGGGGCGGACTATGGCTACACCTTC. Protein: CASSELRGADYGYTF.

The chain carries TRBV5-1 and TRBJ1-4; D gene unclear. Germline assignment: CDR1 SGHRS and CDR2 YFSETQ. This CDR3 contains 16 residues. Trimming shortened V by 2 bases and J by 7 bases, and 18 bases separated the two germline ends. CDR3 in DNA: TGCGCCAGCAGCTTAACAATAGGGAACTCTCGTGAAAAACTGTTTTTT. Amino acid sequence: CASSLTIGNSREKLFF.

This clone was recorded once. This rearrangement joins TRBV14 to TRBJ2-1, with TRBD2 matching 9 bases. The CDR3 is 15 amino acids. V gave up 1 base and J gave up 9 bases; unmatched junction bases: 7. CDR1 and CDR2 (germline): SGHDN, FVKESK. CDR3 sequence (DNA): TGTGCCAGCAGCCAAGTTCGCGGGGGGGCCTCTGAGCAGTTCTTC. Translating it yields CASSQVRGGASEQFF.

This clone qualifies as medium-sized. The chain recombines TRBV19 with TRBJ1-5, with unresolved D. CDR3 length: 14 residues. Trimming took off 3 bases at V and 4 bases at J, with 10 bases between the two ends. The germline V gene encodes CDR1 LNHDA and CDR2 SQIVND (reference sequence). The DNA for the CDR3 is TGTGCCAGTAGTATCCAAAGAGTAAATCAGCCCCAGCATTTT. It translates to CASSIQRVNQPQHF.

This sequence joins TRBV6-5 and TRBJ1-2, with D possibly TRBD1 on 5 matching bases. CDR3 size: 14 residues. CDR1 and CDR2 from the germline V gene are MNHEY and SVGAGI. Trimming took off 4 bases at V and 0 bases at J, with 9 bases between the two ends. The CDR3 DNA sequence: TGTGCCAGCAGTTTCGGGACCTCTAACTATGGCTACACCTTC. Amino acids: CASSFGTSNYGYTF.

This clone appeared a few times. This chain connects TRBV6-5 to TRBJ1-2; no reliable D call. Trimming removed 5 bases at V and 4 bases at J, with 8 bases between. The germline V gene has CDR1 MNHEY and CDR2 SVGAGI. The CDR3 contains 12 residues. The CDR3 is CASSKDFYGYTF. The DNA of the CDR3 is TGTGCCAGCAGTAAGGACTTCTATGGCTACACCTTC.

The chain combines TRBV11-2 with TRBJ2-7, with D possibly being TRBD1 or TRBD2 (5 bases each). V was clipped by 0 bases and J by 6 bases, with 15 bases between them. Germline V gene sequence: CDR1 SGHAT, CDR2 FQNNGV. This CDR3 comprises 15 residues. In DNA form, the CDR3 reads TGTGCCAGCAGCTTAGATCGGGTAGGGACGGCCGAGCAGTACTTC. Translating it yields CASSLDRVGTAEQYF.

J is TRBJ2-3 and V is TRBV3-1 (or the pseudogene TRBV3-2); weak D call: TRBD1 (6 bases). The CDR3 runs 14 residues. V lost 2 bases to trimming and J lost 2 bases, with 8 bases between them. Germline CDR1 is LGHDT and CDR2 is YNNKEL (reference sequence). The DNA of the CDR3 is TGTGCCAGCAGCCAAAACAGGGCCACAGATACGCAGTATTTT. It codes for CASSQNRATDTQYF.

This clone was seen once. This chain connects TRBV7-2 to TRBJ2-5; unclear D gene. Between the trimmed V and J ends, which lost 2 bases and 11 bases, there was a span of 18 bases. This CDR3 spans 14 amino acids. The germline CDR1 and CDR2 sequences are SGHTA and FQGNSA. Here the CDR3 DNA reads TGTGCCAGCAGCTTACAACCGGACGGCCTATCTCAGTACTTC. Translation gives CASSLQPDGLSQYF.

Only one count was recorded for this clone. This chain links TRBV3-1 (or the pseudogene TRBV3-2) with TRBJ2-2; D gene ambiguous. The CDR3 extends over 13 amino acids. The V end was cut by 3 bases, the J end by 6 bases, with 8 bases between. CDR1 and CDR2 (germline): LGHDT, YNNKEL (reference sequence). CDR3 bases: TGTGCCAGCAGCCAGCCTTTACCCGGGGAGCTGTTTTTT. This gives the protein CASSQPLPGELFF.

The V call is TRBV18, the J call TRBJ1-1; D is undetermined. Germline CDR1 is KGHSH and CDR2 is LQKENI. CDR3 size: 17 residues. The ends were cut back, 2 bases at V and 5 bases at J, with 21 bases in the middle. The CDR3 protein is CASSPKAFDSIGTEAFF. The DNA for the CDR3 is TGTGCCAGCTCACCAAAGGCTTTTGACTCCATCGGGACTGAAGCTTTCTTT.

The chain has TRBV27 and TRBJ1-5; D uncertain. The V and J ends lost 6 bases and 2 bases respectively, with 17 bases between them. The CDR3 covers 16 residues. CDR1 and CDR2 from the germline V gene are MNHEY and SMNVEV (reference sequence). CDR3 residues: CASSQLGEEGNQPQHF. CDR3 DNA sequence: TGTGCCAGCAGCCAGCTGGGCGAGGAAGGCAATCAGCCCCAGCATTTT.

In this sample, this clone turned up once. The chain joins TRBV20-1 to TRBJ2-7, with a tentative D call TRBD2 (6 bases). The V and J ends lost 3 bases and 0 bases respectively, with 21 bases between them. The CDR3 is 17 amino acids. Germline CDR1 is DFQATT and CDR2 is SNEGSKA (reference sequence). The CDR3 coding sequence is TGCAGTGCTAGTGGCCGGGGGTTACACTCACCCTCCTACGAGCAGTACTTC. It specifies CSASGRGLHSPSYEQYF.

The chain recombines TRBV7-9 with TRBJ1-2; possible D gene TRBD1, 6 bases. The V gene's germline CDR1 is SEHNR and CDR2 FQNEAQ (reference sequence). Trimming removed 5 bases at V and 2 bases at J, with 12 bases between. The CDR3 covers 14 residues. CDR3 coding DNA: TGTGCCAGCAGCCCTGCCGGGGGCAACTATGGCTACACCTTC. Encoded protein: CASSPAGGNYGYTF.

A single count supports this clone. The chain uses TRBV19 and TRBJ1-2; maybe TRBD1 (5 bases). V was clipped by 6 bases and J by 4 bases, with 12 bases between them. Germline CDR1 and CDR2: LNHDA and SQIVND (reference sequence). The CDR3 sequence is 13 residues long. CDR3 sequence reads: CASSRGAVYGYTF. CDR3 bases: TGTGCCAGTAGCCGAGGGGCGGTCTATGGCTACACCTTC.

V gene TRBV29-1 combines with J gene TRBJ2-5; 9 positions match TRBD1. The V and J ends lost 6 bases and 5 bases, in that order; junction bases with no gene match: 7. The V gene's germline CDR1 is SQVTM and CDR2 ANQGSEA. The CDR3 has 13 amino acids. This CDR3 reads CSVAQGARETQYF. In DNA, the CDR3 is TGCAGCGTGGCACAGGGGGCTCGGGAGACCCAGTACTTC.

The rearrangement uses TRBV6-1 and TRBJ1-5; possible D gene TRBD1, 5 bases. The CDR3 extends over 14 amino acids. From germline, CDR1 is MNHNS and CDR2 SASEGT. V lost 3 bases and J lost 6, with 12 bases in between. CDR3: CASSDLTGGQPQHF. As DNA, the CDR3 is TGTGCCAGCAGTGATTTAACAGGAGGTCAGCCCCAGCATTTT.

This clone was recorded only once. The J gene is TRBJ1-1, the V gene TRBV29-1; D is perhaps TRBD1 (5 bases). Trimming shortened V by 0 bases and J by 6 bases, and 14 bases separated the two germline ends. The CDR3 length is 14 residues. Germline lookup yields CDR1 SQVTM and CDR2 ANQGSEA. CDR3 nucleotide sequence: TGCAGCGTTGAAGAGGATCGGGGGAGGGCTGAAGCTTTCTTT. This sequence encodes CSVEEDRGRAEAFF.

The V call is TRBV7-3, the J call TRBJ2-2; D might be TRBD2 (6 bases). Germline CDR1 and CDR2: SGHTA and FQGTGA. The CDR3 loop spans 12 amino acids. The V gene lost 2 bases and the J gene lost 11 bases, with 9 bases spanning the gap. CDR3 in DNA: TGTGCCAGCAGCTTAGGAGGGGCCGAGCTGTTTTTT. The encoded protein is CASSLGGAELFF.